The TCR beta chain described here comes from a study of spatial heterogeneity in lung cancer. Turning to the study itself: Compared with alpha-chain sequences, beta-chain sequences were consistently detected in greater numbers.

Each TCR cDNA molecule bore a unique molecular identifier. TCRdb re-called the 5' RACE reads with MiXCR, one entry per CDR3 protein. The sample comprises tens of thousands of distinct CDR3 sequences, about 8.1% of which are singletons, and around 36% rests with the top ten. This CDR3 is built from 13 residues. Germline CDR1 and CDR2: SGHNT and YYREEE (reference sequence). Trimming removed 4 bases at V and 2 bases at J, with 9 bases between. Study-wide points: Compared with follow-up, resection was when ubiquitous expanded tumor TCRs appeared in blood more.

Described time point: sample taken at primary tumor resection. Tumor, nontumor lung or frozen PBMC supplied whole RNA that was sequenced unsorted. Untreated early-stage non-small cell lung cancer patients, approximately 76 in total, were the donors. This clonotype was seen ten or more times. Its cognate antigen is unknown. The chain uses TRBV5-4 and TRBJ1-2; D is ambiguous. The specimen comprised PBMCs, sampled at surgery. The TCR originated in a female donor with early-stage non-small cell lung cancer. The CDR3 reads CASSTDGNYGYTF. DNA of the CDR3: TGTGCCAGCAGCACCGACGGCAACTATGGCTACACCTTC.